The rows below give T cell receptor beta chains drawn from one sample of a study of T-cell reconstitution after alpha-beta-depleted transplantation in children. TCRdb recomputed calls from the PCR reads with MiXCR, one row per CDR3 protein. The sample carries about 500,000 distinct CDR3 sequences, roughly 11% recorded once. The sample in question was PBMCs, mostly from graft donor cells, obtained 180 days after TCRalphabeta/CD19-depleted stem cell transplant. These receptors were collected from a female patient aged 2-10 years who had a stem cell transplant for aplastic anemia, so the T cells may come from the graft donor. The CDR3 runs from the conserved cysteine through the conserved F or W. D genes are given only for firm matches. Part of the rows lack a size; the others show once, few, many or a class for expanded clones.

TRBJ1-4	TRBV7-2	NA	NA	CASSLSGRIEVPTNEKLFF	TGTGCCAGCAGCTTATCGGGCAGGATTGAGGTCCCAACTAATGAAAAACTGTTTTTT
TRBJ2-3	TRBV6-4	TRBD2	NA	CASERGASTDTQYF	TGTGCCAGTGAGCGGGGGGCTAGCACAGATACGCAGTATTTT
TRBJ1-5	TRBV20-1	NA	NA	CSARRTVNQPQHF	TGCAGTGCTAGACGGACAGTCAATCAGCCCCAGCATTTT
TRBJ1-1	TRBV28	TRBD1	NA	CASSLFIQGQAEAFF	TGTGCCAGCAGTTTATTTATCCAGGGACAGGCTGAAGCTTTCTTT
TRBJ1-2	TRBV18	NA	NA	CASSPLRDHGYTF	TGTGCCAGCTCACCTTTGCGGGATCATGGCTACACCTTC
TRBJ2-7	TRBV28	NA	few	CASSPLGEQYF	TGTGCCAGCAGCCCCCTCGGGGAGCAGTACTTC
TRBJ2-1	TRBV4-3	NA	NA	CASSQDGRWGEQFF	TGCGCCAGCAGCCAAGATGGCAGGTGGGGTGAGCAGTTCTTC
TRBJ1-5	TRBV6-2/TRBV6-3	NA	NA	CASSYNGGPFEPQHF	TGTGCCAGCAGTTATAACGGCGGACCTTTCGAGCCCCAGCATTTT
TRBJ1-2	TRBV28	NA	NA	CASSLFQGGYTF	TGTGCCAGCAGTTTATTTCAGGGAGGCTACACCTTC
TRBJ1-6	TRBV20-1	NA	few	CSAQSWGAGNSPLHF	TGCAGTGCCCAGAGCTGGGGGGCAGGGAATTCACCCCTCCACTTT
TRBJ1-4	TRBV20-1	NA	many	CSAAGDEKLFF	TGCAGTGCTGCCGGGGATGAAAAACTGTTTTTT
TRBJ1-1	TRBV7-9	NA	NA	CASSSMDRPNTEAFF	TGTGCCAGCAGCTCTATGGACAGACCGAACACTGAAGCTTTCTTT
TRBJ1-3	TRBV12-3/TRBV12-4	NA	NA	CASSLSGRSGNTIYF	TGTGCCAGCAGTTTATCGGGACGCTCTGGAAACACCATATATTTT
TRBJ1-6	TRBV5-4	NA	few	CASQPRGYNSPLHF	TGTGCCAGCCAGCCCAGGGGCTATAATTCACCCCTCCACTTT
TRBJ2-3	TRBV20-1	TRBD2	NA	CSANGAGGPDTQYF	TGCAGTGCTAACGGAGCGGGAGGGCCCGATACGCAGTATTTT
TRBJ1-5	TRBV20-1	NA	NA	CSALRQGNQPQHF	TGCAGTGCTCTTAGACAGGGCAATCAGCCCCAGCATTTT
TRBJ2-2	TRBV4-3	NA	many	CASSQSPGGYRELFF	TGCGCCAGCAGCCAATCCCCAGGGGGGTACAGGGAGCTGTTTTTT
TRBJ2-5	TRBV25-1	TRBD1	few	CASSVTGGLRRKETQYF	TGTGCCAGCAGTGTGACAGGGGGACTACGGAGGAAAGAGACCCAGTACTTC
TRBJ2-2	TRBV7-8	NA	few	CASNTFAGELFF	TGTGCCAGCAACACCTTCGCCGGGGAGCTGTTTTTT
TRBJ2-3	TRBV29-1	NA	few	CSVPGDGGDTQYF	TGCAGCGTCCCAGGGGATGGCGGAGATACGCAGTATTTT
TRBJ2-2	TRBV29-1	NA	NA	CSARDKNTGELFF	TGCAGCGCCCGGGACAAGAACACCGGGGAGCTGTTTTTT
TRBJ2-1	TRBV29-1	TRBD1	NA	CSVSRVFSRDRASTSYNEQFF	TGCAGCGTTTCAAGGGTTTTCAGCCGGGACAGGGCCAGCACCTCCTACAATGAGCAGTTCTTC
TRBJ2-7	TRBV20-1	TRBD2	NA	CSAIWGLGGLSEQYF	TGCAGTGCTATTTGGGGACTGGGAGGGTTGAGCGAGCAGTACTTC
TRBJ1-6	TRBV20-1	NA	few	CSARVAGTHESPLHF	TGCAGTGCTAGAGTTGCTGGGACACACGAATCACCCCTCCACTTT
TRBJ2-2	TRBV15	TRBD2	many	CATSRGGGRDTGELFF	TGTGCCACCAGCAGAGGAGGAGGGAGGGACACCGGGGAGCTGTTTTTT
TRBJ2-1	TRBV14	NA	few	CASSQYLAPYNEQFF	TGTGCCAGCAGCCAATACCTAGCGCCCTACAATGAGCAGTTCTTC
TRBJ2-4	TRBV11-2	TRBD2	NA	CASSPRASGRTSAKNIQYF	TGTGCCAGCAGCCCCCGCGCTAGCGGGAGAACCTCAGCCAAAAACATTCAGTACTTC
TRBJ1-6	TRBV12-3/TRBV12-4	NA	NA	CASSLAAESSYNSPLHF	TGTGCCAGCAGTTTAGCAGCAGAAAGCTCCTATAATTCACCCCTCCACTTT
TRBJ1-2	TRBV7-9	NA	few	CASSPTVRGFNGYTF	TGTGCCAGCAGCCCTACCGTAAGGGGGTTTAATGGCTACACCTTC
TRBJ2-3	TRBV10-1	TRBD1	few	CASSGIFPGQSTDTQYF	TGCGCCAGCAGTGGAATCTTCCCGGGACAGAGCACAGATACGCAGTATTTT
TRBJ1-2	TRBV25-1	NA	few	CASSDGRLGGYTF	TGTGCCAGCAGTGACGGACGGCTTGGAGGCTACACCTTC
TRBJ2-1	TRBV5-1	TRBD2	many	CASSLPVGGAGVYNEQFF	TGCGCCAGCAGCTTGCCCGTGGGTGGAGCGGGAGTATACAATGAGCAGTTCTTC
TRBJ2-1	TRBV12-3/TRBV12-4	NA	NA	CASSLSAAETQFF	TGTGCCAGCAGCCTAAGCGCGGCAGAGACCCAGTTCTTC
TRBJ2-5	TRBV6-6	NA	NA	CASSWRGEETQYF	TGTGCCAGCAGTTGGAGGGGCGAGGAGACCCAGTACTTC
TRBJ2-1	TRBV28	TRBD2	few	CASSLWTSGRSYNEQFF	TGTGCCAGCAGTTTATGGACTAGCGGGAGGTCCTACAATGAGCAGTTCTTC
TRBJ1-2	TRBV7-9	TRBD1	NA	CASSTGTGGYGYTF	TGTGCCAGCAGCACCGGGACAGGGGGCTATGGCTACACCTTC
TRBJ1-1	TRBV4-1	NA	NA	CASSLSLDTEAFF	TGCGCCAGCAGCCTAAGTTTGGACACTGAAGCTTTCTTT
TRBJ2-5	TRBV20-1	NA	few	CSASPLIVAAEETQYF	TGCAGTGCTAGCCCCCTTATAGTAGCAGCAGAAGAGACCCAGTACTTC
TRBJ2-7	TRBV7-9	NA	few	CASSERPSEQYF	TGTGCCAGCAGCGAACGCCCCAGCGAGCAGTACTTC
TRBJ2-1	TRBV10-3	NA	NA	CAISLLGESGWDEQFF	TGTGCCATCAGTCTATTGGGCGAATCCGGCTGGGATGAGCAGTTCTTC
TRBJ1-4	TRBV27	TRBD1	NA	CASSLRDSHQKLFF	TGTGCCAGCAGTTTACGGGACAGCCATCAAAAACTGTTTTTC
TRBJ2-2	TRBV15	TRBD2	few	CAVQRGRNTGELFF	TGTGCCGTGCAGCGGGGACGGAACACCGGGGAGCTGTTTTTT
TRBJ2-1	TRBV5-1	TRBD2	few	CASSRTSGRGHNEQFF	TGCGCCAGCAGCCGGACTAGCGGGAGGGGCCACAATGAGCAGTTCTTC
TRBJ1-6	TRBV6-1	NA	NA	CASRTALNSPLHF	TGTGCCAGCAGGACTGCCCTTAATTCACCCCTCCACTTT
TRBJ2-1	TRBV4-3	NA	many	CASSQDSRVSYNEQFF	TGCGCCAGCAGCCAAGATTCTAGGGTATCCTACAATGAGCAGTTCTTC
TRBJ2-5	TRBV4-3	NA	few	CASSQDRRTVWGTQYF	TGCGCCAGCAGCCAAGATCGTCGGACGGTCTGGGGGACCCAGTACTTC
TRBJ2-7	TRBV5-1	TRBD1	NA	CASGTDTTYEQYF	TGCGCCAGCGGGACAGACACAACCTACGAGCAGTACTTC
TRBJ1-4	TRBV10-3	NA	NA	CAISEAGGAEKLFF	TGTGCCATCAGTGAGGCAGGAGGGGCTGAAAAACTGTTTTTT
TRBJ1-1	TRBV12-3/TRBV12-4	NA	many	CASSFGGWDTEAFF	TGTGCCAGCAGTTTCGGGGGCTGGGACACTGAAGCTTTCTTT
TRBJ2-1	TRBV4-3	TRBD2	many	CASSQDWSLAAHNEQFF	TGCGCCAGCAGCCAAGATTGGTCACTAGCGGCCCACAATGAGCAGTTCTTC
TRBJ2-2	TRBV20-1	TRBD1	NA	CSARDRGRTGELFF	TGCAGTGCCAGGGACAGGGGGCGGACCGGGGAGCTGTTTTTT
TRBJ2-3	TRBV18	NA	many	CASSPLPAESTDTQYF	TGTGCCAGCTCACCCCTCCCGGCGGAGAGCACAGATACGCAGTATTTT
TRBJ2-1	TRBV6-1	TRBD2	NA	CAPWRGTRSYNEQFF	TGTGCCCCTTGGAGGGGGACTAGATCCTACAATGAGCAGTTCTTC
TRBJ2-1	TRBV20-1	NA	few	CSALLAGTAWSSYNEQFF	TGCAGTGCTCTCCTCGCGGGGACAGCCTGGAGCTCCTACAATGAGCAGTTCTTC
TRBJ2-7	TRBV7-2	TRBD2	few	CASSLRLADSYEQYF	TGTGCCAGCAGCTTAAGGCTAGCGGACTCCTACGAGCAGTACTTC
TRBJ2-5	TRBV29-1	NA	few	CSVEGGRGGFGQETQYF	TGCAGCGTTGAAGGGGGGCGAGGCGGGTTTGGGCAAGAGACCCAGTACTTC
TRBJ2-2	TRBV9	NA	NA	CASSSPPGVGYTGELFF	TGTGCCAGCAGCTCCCCTCCTGGGGTAGGGTACACCGGGGAGCTGTTTTTT
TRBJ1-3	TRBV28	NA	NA	CASSLLRASGNTIYF	TGTGCCAGCAGTTTACTCAGGGCCTCTGGAAACACCATATATTTT